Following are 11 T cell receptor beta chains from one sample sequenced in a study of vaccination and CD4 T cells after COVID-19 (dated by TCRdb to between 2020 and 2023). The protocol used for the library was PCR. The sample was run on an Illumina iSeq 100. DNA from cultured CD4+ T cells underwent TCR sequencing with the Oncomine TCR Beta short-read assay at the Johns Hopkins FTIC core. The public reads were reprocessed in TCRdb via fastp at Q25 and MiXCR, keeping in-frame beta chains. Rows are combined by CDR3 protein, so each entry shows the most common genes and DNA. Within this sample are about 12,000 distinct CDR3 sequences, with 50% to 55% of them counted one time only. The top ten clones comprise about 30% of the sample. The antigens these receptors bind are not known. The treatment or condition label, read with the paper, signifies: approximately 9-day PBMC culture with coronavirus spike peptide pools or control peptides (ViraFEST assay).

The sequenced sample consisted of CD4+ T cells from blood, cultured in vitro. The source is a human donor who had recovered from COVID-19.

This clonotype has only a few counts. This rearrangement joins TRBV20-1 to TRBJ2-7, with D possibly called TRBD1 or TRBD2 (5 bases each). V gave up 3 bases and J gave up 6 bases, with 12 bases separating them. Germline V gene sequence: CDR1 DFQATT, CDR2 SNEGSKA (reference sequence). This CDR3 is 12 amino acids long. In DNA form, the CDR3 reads TGCAGTGCTAGTTCCGGGGCTGGCGAGCAGTACTTC. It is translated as CSASSGAGEQYF.

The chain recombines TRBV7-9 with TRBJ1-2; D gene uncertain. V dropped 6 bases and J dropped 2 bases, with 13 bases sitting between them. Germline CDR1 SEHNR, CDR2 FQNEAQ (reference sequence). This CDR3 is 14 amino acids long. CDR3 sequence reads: CASSPTFPNYGYTF. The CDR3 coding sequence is TGTGCCAGCAGTCCGACATTCCCAAACTATGGCTACACCTTC.

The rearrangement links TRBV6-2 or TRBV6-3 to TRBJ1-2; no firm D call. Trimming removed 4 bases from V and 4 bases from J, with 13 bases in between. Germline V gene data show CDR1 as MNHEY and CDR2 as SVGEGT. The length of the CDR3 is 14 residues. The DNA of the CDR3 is TGTGCCAGCAGTTTTTCCGGGCCAGGCTATGGCTACACCTTC. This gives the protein CASSFSGPGYGYTF.

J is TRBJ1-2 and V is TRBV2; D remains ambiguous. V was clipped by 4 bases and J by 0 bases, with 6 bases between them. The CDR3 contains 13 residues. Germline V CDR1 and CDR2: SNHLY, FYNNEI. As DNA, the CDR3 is TGTGCCAGCAGTGGTGCAGCTAACTATGGCTACACCTTC. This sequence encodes CASSGAANYGYTF. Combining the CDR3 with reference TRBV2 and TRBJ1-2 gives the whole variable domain EPEVTQTPSHQVTQMGQEVILRCVPISNHLYFYWYRQILGQKVEFLVSFYNNEISEKSEIFDDQFSVERPDGSNFTLKIRSTKLEDSAMYFCASSGAANYGYTFGSGTRLTVV.

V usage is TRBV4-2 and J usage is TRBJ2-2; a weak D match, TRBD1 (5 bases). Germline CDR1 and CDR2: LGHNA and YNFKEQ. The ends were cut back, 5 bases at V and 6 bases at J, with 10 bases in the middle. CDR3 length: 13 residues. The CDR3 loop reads CASSLRRAGELFF. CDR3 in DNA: TGTGCCAGCAGCTTACGCAGGGCCGGGGAGCTGTTTTTT.

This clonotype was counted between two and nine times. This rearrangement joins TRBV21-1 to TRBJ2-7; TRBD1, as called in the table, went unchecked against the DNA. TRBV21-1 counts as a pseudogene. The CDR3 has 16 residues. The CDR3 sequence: CASSKLVRDRGNEQYF. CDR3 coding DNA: TGTGCCAGCAGCAAATTGGTCCGGGACAGGGGCAACGAGCAGTACTTC.

CDR3 residues: CASSPIPTRGNTIYF. In nucleotides, the CDR3 is TGTGCCAGCAGTCCTATTCCGACACGAGGAAACACCATATATTTT. The chain employs TRBV25-1 and TRBJ1-3; D call uncertain. The V gene's germline CDR1 is MGHDK and CDR2 SYGVNS. V shed 5 bases and J shed 4 bases, with 15 bases lying between them. This CDR3 comprises 15 residues.

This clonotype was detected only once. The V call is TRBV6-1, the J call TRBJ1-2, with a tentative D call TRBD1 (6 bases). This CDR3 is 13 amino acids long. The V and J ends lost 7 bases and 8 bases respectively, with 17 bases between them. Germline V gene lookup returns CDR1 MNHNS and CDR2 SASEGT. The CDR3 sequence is CASTRQEIMGYTF. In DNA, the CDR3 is TGTGCCAGCACCCGACAGGAGATAATGGGCTACACCTTC.

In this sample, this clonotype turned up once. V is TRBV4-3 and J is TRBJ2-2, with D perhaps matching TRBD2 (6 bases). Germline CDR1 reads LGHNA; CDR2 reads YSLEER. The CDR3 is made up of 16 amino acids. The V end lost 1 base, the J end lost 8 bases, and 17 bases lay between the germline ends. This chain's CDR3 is CASSQGASALGGELFF. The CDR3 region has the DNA TGCGCCAGCAGCCAAGGGGCTAGCGCCCTCGGGGGGGAGCTGTTTTTT.

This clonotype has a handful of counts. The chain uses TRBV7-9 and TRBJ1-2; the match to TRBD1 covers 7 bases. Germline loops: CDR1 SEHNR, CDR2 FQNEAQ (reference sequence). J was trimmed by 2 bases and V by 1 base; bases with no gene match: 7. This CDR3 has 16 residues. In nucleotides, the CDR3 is TGTGCCAGCAGCTTAGATGCGGGACAGACAAACTATGGCTACACCTTC. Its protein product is CASSLDAGQTNYGYTF.

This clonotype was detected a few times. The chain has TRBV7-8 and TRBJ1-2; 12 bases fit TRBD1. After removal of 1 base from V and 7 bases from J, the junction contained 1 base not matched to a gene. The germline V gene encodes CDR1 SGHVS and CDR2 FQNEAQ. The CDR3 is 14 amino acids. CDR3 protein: CASSLGDRGLGYTF. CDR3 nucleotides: TGTGCCAGCAGCTTAGGGGACAGGGGGCTTGGCTACACCTTC.